This passage covers 2 T cell receptor beta chains from one sample sequenced in a study of shared clonotypes between healthy human individuals. Data came from immunoSEQ multiplex PCR; TCRdb stores just in-frame clones and leaves some out. The sample yields 780,000 or so clones, just under 75% seen once. Sample: memory CD4+ T cells sorted from blood. Subset here: CD45RA-negative fraction. The receptors were sampled from a woman under 40 in good health.

The chain carries TRBV28 and TRBJ2-5; a possible D gene is TRBD1 (6 bases). Near its end, the DNA agrees better with TRBJ2-7, so the J call may be wrong. Germline V gene sequence: CDR1 MDHEN, CDR2 SYDVKM. This CDR3 has 13 residues. CDR3 in amino acids: CATKTGWAYEQYF. The CDR3 DNA reads TGTGCCACCAAGACAGGATGGGCCTACGAGCAGTACTTC.

The V call is TRBV11-1, the J call TRBJ2-1, with D perhaps TRBD2 (6 bases). The CDR3 is made up of 16 amino acids. V was pared by 5 bases and J by 2 bases, with 16 bases between. CDR1 and CDR2 (germline): SGHAT, FQDESV (reference sequence). The CDR3 region is CASSPDLALPYNEQFF. CDR3 bases: TGTGCCAGCAGCCCCGACCTAGCGTTGCCCTACAATGAGCAGTTCTTC.